The present T cell receptor (beta chain) was sequenced within a study of CD8 T cells in ankylosing spondylitis. Trimming took 6 bases from V and 9 from J, leaving 21 bases between them. The germline V gene has CDR1 LNHNV and CDR2 YYDKDF (reference sequence). The CDR3 consists of 15 residues. MiXCR, run by TCRdb on the 5' RACE reads, gives a single entry per CDR3 protein. This table holds approximately 220,000 distinct CDR3 sequences, over 9.5% found once. This clonotype was detected only a few times. The chain combines TRBV15 with TRBJ2-1, with D uncertain. The receptor was derived from a male donor with ankylosing spondylitis or in good health (not recorded which). The sequenced sample consisted of blood, either unsorted or a sorted T cell fraction (not recorded which). CDR3 protein: CATREQWSRKIEQFF. CDR3 in DNA: TGTGCCACCAGAGAGCAATGGTCCCGCAAGATTGAGCAGTTCTTC.